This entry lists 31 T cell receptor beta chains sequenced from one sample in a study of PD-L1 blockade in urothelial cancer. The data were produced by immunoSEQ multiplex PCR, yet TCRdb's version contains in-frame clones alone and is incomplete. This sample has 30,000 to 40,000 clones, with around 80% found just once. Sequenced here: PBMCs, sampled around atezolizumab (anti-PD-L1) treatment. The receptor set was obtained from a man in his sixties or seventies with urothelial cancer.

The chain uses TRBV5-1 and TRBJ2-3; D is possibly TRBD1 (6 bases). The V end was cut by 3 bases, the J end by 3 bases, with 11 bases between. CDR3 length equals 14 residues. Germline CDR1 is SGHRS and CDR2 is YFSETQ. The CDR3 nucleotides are TGCGCCAGCAGCTCGGCAGGGGTTACAGATACGCAGTATTTT. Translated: CASSSAGVTDTQYF.

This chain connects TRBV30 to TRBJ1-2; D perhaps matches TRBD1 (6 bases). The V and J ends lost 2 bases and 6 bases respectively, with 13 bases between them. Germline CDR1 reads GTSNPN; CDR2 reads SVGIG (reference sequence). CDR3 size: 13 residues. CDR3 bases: TGTGCCTGGAGTCGTAACAGGGACGATGGCTACACCTTC. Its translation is CAWSRNRDDGYTF.

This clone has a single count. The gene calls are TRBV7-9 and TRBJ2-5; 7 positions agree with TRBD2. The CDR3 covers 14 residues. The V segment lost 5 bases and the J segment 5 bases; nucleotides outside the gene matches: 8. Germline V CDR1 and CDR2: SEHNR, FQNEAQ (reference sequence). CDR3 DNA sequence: TGTGCCAGCAGCCCCGGGGGAGGGTTGGAGACCCAGTACTTC. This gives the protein CASSPGGGLETQYF.

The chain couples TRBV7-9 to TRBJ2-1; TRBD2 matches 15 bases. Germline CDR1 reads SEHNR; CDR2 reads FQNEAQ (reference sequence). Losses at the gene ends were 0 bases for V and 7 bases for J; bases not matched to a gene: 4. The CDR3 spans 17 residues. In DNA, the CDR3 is TGTGCCAGCAGCTTAGCGCAGGGACTAGCGGGAGGAAATGAGCAGTTCTTC. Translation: CASSLAQGLAGGNEQFF.

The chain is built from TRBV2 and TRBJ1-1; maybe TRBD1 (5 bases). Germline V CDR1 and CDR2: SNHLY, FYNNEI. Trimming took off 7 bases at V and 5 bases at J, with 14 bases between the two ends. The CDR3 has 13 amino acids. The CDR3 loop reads CASMQQVNTEAFF. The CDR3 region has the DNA TGTGCCAGCATGCAACAGGTAAATACTGAAGCTTTCTTT.

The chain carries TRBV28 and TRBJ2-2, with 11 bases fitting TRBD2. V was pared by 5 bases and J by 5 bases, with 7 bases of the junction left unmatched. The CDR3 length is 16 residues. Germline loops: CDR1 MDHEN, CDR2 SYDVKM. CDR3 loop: CASSILAGGGTGELFF. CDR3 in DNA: TGTGCCAGCAGTATCCTAGCGGGAGGAGGTACCGGGGAGCTGTTTTTT.

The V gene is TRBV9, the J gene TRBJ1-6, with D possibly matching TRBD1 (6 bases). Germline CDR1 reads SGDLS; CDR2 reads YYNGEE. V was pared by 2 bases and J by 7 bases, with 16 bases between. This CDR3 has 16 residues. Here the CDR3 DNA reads TGTGCCAGCAGCGTCAACGCGGACAGCGGAAATTCACCCCTCCACTTT. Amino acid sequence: CASSVNADSGNSPLHF.

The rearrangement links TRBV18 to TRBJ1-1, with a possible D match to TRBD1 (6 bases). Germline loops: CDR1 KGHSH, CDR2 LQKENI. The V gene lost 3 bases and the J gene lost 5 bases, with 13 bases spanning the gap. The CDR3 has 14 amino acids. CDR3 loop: CASSPGRGETEAFF. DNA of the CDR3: TGTGCCAGCTCACCGGGGAGGGGGGAGACTGAAGCTTTCTTT.

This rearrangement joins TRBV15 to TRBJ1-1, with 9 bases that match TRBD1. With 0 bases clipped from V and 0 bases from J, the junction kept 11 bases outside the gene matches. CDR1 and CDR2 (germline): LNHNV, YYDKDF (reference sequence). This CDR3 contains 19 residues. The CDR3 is CATSRDLSRGQGMNTEAFF. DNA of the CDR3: TGTGCCACCAGCAGAGATCTAAGCAGGGGACAGGGTATGAACACTGAAGCTTTCTTT.

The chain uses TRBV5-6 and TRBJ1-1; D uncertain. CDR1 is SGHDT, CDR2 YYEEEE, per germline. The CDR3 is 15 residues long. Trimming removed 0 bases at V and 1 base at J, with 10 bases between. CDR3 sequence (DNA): TGTGCCAGCAGCTTGGGTGCGTCGGGGAACACTGAAGCTTTCTTT. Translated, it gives CASSLGASGNTEAFF.

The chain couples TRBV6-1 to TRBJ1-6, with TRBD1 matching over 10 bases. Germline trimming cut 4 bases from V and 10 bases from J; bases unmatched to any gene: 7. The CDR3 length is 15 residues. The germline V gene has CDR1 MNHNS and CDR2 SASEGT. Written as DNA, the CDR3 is TGTGCCAGCAGTGGCGGGACAGGGGTGCGGTCACCCCTCCACTTT. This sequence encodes CASSGGTGVRSPLHF.

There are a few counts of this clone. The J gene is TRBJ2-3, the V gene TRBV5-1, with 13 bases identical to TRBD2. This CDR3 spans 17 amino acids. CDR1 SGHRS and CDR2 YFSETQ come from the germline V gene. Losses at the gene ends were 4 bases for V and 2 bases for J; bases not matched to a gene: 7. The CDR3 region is CASSPGTSGDFTDTQYF. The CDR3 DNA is TGCGCCAGCAGCCCCGGGACTAGCGGGGACTTCACAGATACGCAGTATTTT.

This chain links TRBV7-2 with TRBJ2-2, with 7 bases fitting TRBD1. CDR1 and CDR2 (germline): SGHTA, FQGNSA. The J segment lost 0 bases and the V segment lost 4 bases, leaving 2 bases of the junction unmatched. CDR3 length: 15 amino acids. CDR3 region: CASSYRGANTGELFF. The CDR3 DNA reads TGTGCCAGCAGCTACAGGGGAGCGAACACCGGGGAGCTGTTTTTT.

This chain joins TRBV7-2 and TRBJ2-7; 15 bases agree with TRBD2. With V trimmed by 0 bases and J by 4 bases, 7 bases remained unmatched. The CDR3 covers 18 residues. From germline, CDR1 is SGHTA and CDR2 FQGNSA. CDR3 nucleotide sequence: TGTGCCAGCAGCTTAGCGCTCGGACTAGCGGGGGGGTTATACGAGCAGTACTTC. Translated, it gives CASSLALGLAGGLYEQYF.

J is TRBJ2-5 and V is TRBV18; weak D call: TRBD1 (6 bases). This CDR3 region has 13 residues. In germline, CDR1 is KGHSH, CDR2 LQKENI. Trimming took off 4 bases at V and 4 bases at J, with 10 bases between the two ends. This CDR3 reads CASSQTGGETQYF. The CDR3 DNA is TGTGCCAGCTCACAGACAGGCGGAGAGACCCAGTACTTC.

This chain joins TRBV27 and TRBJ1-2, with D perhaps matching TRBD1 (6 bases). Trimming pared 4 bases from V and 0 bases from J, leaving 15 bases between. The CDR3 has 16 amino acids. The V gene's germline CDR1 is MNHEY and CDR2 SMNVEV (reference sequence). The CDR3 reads CASSSLDRPTNYGYTF. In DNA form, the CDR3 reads TGTGCCAGCAGTTCCCTCGACAGGCCGACTAACTATGGCTACACCTTC.

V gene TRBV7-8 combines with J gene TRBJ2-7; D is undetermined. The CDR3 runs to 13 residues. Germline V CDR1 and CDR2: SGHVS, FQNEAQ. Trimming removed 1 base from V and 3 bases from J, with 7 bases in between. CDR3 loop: CASSLVGDYEQYF. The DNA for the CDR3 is TGTGCCAGCAGCTTAGTCGGTGACTACGAGCAGTACTTC.

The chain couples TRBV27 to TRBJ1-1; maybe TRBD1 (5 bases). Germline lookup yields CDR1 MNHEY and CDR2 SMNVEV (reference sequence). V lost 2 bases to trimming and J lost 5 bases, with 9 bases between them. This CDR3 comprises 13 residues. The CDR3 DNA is TGTGCCAGCAGTTTAGGAGGGGTAACTGAAGCTTTCTTT. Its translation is CASSLGGVTEAFF.

CDR3 sequence: CSVEGTGQDQETQYF. The CDR3 bases are TGCAGCGTTGAGGGAACAGGGCAGGATCAAGAGACCCAGTACTTC. V and J are TRBV29-1 and TRBJ2-5, with a weak D call TRBD1 (6 bases). CDR3 length equals 15 residues. Deletions cut 3 bases from V and 2 bases from J, with 16 bases between. Looked up from germline, CDR1 is SQVTM and CDR2 is ANQGSEA.

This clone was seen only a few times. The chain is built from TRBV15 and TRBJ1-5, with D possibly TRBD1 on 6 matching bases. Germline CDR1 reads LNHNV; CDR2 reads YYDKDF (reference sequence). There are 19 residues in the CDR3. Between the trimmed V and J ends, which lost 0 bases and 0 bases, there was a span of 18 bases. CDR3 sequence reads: CATSRDPGGGIGSNQPQHF. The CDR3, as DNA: TGTGCCACCAGCAGAGATCCGGGAGGGGGAATCGGTAGCAATCAGCCCCAGCATTTT.

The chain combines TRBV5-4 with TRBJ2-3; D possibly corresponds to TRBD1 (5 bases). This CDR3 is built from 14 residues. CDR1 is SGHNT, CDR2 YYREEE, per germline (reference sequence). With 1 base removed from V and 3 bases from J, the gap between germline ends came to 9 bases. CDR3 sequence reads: CASSLSQGTDTQYF. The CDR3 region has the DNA TGTGCCAGCAGCTTGTCCCAGGGAACAGATACGCAGTATTTT.

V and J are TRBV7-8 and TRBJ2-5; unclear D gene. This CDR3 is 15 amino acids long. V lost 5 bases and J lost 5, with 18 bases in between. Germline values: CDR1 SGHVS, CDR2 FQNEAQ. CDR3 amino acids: CASSPPGPSRETQYF. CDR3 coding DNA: TGTGCCAGCAGCCCCCCAGGCCCCAGTCGCGAGACCCAGTACTTC. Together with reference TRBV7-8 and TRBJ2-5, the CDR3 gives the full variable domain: GAGVSQSPRYKVAKRGQDVALRCDPISGHVSLFWYQQALGQGPEFLTYFQNEAQLDKSGLPSDRFFAERPEGSVSTLKIQRTQQEDSAVYLCASSPPGPSRETQYFGPGTRLLVL.

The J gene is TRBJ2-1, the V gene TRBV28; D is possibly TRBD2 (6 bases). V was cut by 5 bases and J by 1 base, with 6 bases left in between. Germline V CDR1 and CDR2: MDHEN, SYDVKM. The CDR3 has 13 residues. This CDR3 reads CASSGTSYNEQFF. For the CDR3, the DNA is TGTGCCAGCAGTGGGACTTCCTACAATGAGCAGTTCTTC.

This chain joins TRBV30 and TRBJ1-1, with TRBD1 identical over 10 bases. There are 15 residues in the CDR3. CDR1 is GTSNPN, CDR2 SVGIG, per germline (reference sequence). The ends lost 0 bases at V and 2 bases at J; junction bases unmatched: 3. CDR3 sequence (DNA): TGTGCCTGGAGTGTAAAGACAGGGGGCAACACTGAAGCTTTCTTT. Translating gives CAWSVKTGGNTEAFF.

CDR3 protein: CASSRTTGTNEKLFF. CDR3 sequence (DNA): TGCGCCAGCAGCAGAACGACTGGAACTAATGAAAAACTGTTTTTT. This rearrangement joins TRBV5-1 to TRBJ1-4, with D uncertain. Per germline, CDR1 SGHRS and CDR2 YFSETQ. Trimming shortened V by 4 bases and J by 1 base, and 11 bases separated the two germline ends. The CDR3 spans 15 residues.

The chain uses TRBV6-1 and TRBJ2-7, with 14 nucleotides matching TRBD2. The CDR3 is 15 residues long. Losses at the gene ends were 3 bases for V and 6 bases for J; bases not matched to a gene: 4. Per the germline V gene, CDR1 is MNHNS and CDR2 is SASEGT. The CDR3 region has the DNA TGTGCCAGCAGTGAGGGGACTAGCGGGAGTTCCGAGCAGTACTTC. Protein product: CASSEGTSGSSEQYF.

The DNA for the CDR3 is TGTGCCAGCAGCCTCCCAATGGGTAGCGAACGAGGCCAGTACTTC. This translates into CASSLPMGSERGQYF. The rearrangement joins TRBV7-8 to TRBJ2-5, with D maybe TRBD2 (5 bases). Trimming took 5 bases from V and 10 from J, leaving 23 bases between them. Looked up from germline, CDR1 is SGHVS and CDR2 is FQNEAQ. The CDR3 has 15 residues.

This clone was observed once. CDR3 protein: CASSLGDSSNQPQHF. CDR3 nucleotide sequence: TGCGCCAGCAGCTTGGGGGACAGTAGCAATCAGCCCCAGCATTTT. The chain joins TRBV5-1 to TRBJ1-5, with TRBD1 matching 7 bases. V was clipped by 0 bases and J by 0 bases; unmatched bases: 0. The CDR3 spans 15 residues. CDR1 and CDR2 from the germline V gene are SGHRS and YFSETQ.

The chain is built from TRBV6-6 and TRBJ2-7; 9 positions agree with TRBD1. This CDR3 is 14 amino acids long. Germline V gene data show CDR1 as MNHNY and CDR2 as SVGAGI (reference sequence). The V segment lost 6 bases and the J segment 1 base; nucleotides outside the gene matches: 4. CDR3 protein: CASSLGQGSYEQYF. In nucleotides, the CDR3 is TGTGCCAGCAGCCTCGGACAGGGGTCCTACGAGCAGTACTTC.

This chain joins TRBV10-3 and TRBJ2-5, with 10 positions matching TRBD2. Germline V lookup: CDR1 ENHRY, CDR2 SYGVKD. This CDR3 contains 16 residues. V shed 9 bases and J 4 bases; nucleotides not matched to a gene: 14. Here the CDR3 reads CAISIGTSVEGETQYF. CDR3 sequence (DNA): TGTGCCATTTCAATCGGGACTAGCGTAGAGGGAGAGACCCAGTACTTC.

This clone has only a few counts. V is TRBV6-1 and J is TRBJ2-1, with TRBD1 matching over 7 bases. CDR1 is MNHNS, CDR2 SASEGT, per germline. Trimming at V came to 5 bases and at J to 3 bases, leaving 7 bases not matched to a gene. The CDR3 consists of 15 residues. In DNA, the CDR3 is TGTGCCAGCAGTAAGACAGGGACCGGCTACAATGAGCAGTTCTTC. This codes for CASSKTGTGYNEQFF.